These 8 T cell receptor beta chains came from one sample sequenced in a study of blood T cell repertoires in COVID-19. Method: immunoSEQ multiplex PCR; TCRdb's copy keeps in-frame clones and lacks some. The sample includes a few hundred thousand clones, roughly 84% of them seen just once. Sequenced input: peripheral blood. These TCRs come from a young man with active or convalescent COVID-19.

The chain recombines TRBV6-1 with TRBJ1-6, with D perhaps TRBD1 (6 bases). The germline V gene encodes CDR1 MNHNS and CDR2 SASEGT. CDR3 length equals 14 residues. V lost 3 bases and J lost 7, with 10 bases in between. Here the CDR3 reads CASSEDRVNSPLHF. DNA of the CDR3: TGTGCCAGCAGTGAGGACAGAGTCAATTCACCCCTCCACTTT.

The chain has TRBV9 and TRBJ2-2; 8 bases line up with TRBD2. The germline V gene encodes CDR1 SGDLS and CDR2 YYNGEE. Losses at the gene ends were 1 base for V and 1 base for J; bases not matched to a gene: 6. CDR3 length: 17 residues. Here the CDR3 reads CASSVSGGRRNTGELFF. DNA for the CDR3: TGTGCCAGCAGCGTATCGGGCGGGAGGAGGAACACCGGGGAGCTGTTTTTT.

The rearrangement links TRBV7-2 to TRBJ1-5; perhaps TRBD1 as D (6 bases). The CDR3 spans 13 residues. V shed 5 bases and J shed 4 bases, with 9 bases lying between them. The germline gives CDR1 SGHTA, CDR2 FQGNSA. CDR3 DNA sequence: TGTGCCAGCAGCCAACAGGGTAATCAGCCCCAGCATTTT. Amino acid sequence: CASSQQGNQPQHF.

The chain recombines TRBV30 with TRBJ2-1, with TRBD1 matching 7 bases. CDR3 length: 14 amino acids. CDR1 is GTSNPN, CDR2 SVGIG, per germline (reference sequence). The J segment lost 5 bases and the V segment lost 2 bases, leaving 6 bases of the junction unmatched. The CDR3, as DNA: TGTGCCTGGAGTCGGTTGGACAGGCACAATGAGCAGTTCTTC. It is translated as CAWSRLDRHNEQFF.

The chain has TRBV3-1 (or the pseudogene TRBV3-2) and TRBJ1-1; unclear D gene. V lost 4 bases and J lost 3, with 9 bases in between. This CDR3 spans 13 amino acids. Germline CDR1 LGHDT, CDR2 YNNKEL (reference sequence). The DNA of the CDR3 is TGTGCCAGCAGCCGTCTGTTGTACACTGAAGCTTTCTTT. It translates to CASSRLLYTEAFF.

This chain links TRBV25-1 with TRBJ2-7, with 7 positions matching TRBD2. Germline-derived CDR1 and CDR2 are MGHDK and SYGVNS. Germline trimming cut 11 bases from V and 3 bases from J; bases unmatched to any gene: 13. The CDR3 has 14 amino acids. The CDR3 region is CASASSGYIYEQYF. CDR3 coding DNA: TGTGCCTCAGCGTCTAGCGGTTACATCTACGAGCAGTACTTC.

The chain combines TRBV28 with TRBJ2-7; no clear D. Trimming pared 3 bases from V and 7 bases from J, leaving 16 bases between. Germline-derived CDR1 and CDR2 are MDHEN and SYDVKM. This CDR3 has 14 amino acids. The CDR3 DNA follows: TGTGCCAGCAGTTTTACAGCCAGGATATTGGAGCAGTACTTC. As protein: CASSFTARILEQYF.

The CDR3 DNA follows: TGTGCCAGCGAGTACACAGATACGCAGTATTTT. This sequence encodes CASEYTDTQYF. J is TRBJ2-3 and V is TRBV28; unclear D gene. The V gene's germline CDR1 is MDHEN and CDR2 SYDVKM. This CDR3 has 11 residues. V gave up 8 bases and J gave up 2 bases, with 5 bases separating them.